The TCR beta chain under discussion was sequenced for a study of T cell responses to AZD1222 COVID-19 vaccine (dated by TCRdb to the early 2020s). Regarding the research as a whole: A total of under 250 trial participants underwent TCR sequencing, of whom nearly 210 had received two doses of AZD1222 and around 26 had received two doses of the MenACWY control vaccine. Trial participants were enrolled by age into 18-55, 56-69 and 70-plus year subgroups, with roughly 150, 30 and 60 TCR-sequenced participants respectively.

As to this clone: It lacks a known antigen. Per-base quality was not reported, and no clone a single base away is much larger than it.

The CDR3 regions of human TCRbeta chains were subjected to immunosequencing. From the authors' description of their analysis: Repertoire TCRs were matched against a reference library of SARS-CoV-2-specific TCRs generated with the MIRA antigen-specificity platform. Breadth was defined as the fraction of unique TCRs that were SARS-CoV-2-associated, and depth was defined as the fraction of total T cells that were SARS-CoV-2-associated. Each spike-specific TCR was assigned to its reactive spike region and to a CD4 or CD8 class using the MIRA data. Log10-transformed breadth and depth values were compared by one-way ANOVA with Sidak's multiple comparisons tests. TCRdb obtained this table from immuneACCESS and retained in-frame rearrangements with V and J assigned. These tables miss some clones; where compared with another copy, unresolved V genes account for less than half of the shortfall, and the remainder is unexplained. V, J and clone size are taken as reported in that table, and D and trimming were inferred from the DNA itself. This sample lists 120,000 or so clones; 85% to 95% were detected once. The ten top clones hold 5% of the sample.

Results the study describes overall, beyond this receptor: The 56-69-year group was small, and its depth increase did not reach significance, likely because of low power. Because no day 14 peak-response samples were available, repertoires were characterized only after the peak T cell response. Spike-specific TCR breadth and depth rose significantly after two AZD1222 doses compared with day 0 and with MenACWY recipients. Nearly half of unique spike-specific TCRs reportedly recognized epitopes outside regions mutated in the B.1.351 and B.1.1.7 variants. The vaccine-associated CD4 TCRs covered the entire spike protein, and the dominant responses fell in regions 160-218 and 743-854. Participants were mostly white British, with more females than males. The authors suggested clonal diversity may have been underestimated. Only 5 to 7 AZD1222 recipients were SARS-CoV-2 seropositive at baseline, limiting conclusions about previously exposed vaccinees.

The time point label here, explained by the study, means: about 28 days (+/-7) after the second vaccine dose. AZD1222 recipients with second doses at about 4 weeks or about 12 weeks were pooled, because spike-specific TCR depth and breadth did not differ between schedules. Vaccinee samples came from UK trials COV001 and COV002, including a single-blind randomized controlled phase 2/3 trial of AZD1222 (ChAdOx1 nCoV-19) in healthy adults. For TCRbeta chain sequencing, PBMC samples from trial participants were taken at day 0 and at day 28 after the second dose. This clonotype originated in an adult who received the AZD1222 COVID-19 vaccine. Sequenced material: peripheral blood, taken 28 days after the second AZD1222 dose.

The nucleotides are TGTGCCAGCAGCTTTGGGCAGGGGGCTAACTATGGCTACACCTTC. Translation gives CASSFGQGANYGYTF. The chain is encoded by TRBV5-5 joined to TRBJ1-2, and 7 junctional nucleotides match TRBD1. Counted from cysteine to phenylalanine, this CDR3 has 15 amino acids. CDR3 DNA only is kept here, 45 bases in frame from base 1. CDR1 and CDR2, looked up from the germline V gene (reference sequence), are SGHKS and YYEKEE. V and J are trimmed by 2 bases and 0 bases, and the gene matches miss 4 bases of the junction. When the CDR3 is completed using the reference TRBV5-5 and TRBJ1-2 genes on either side, the full variable domain is DAGVTQSPTHLIKTRGQQVTLRCSPISGHKSVSWYQQVLGQGPQFIFQYYEKEERGRGNFPDRFSARQFPNYSSELNVNALLLGDSALYLCASSFGQGANYGYTFGSGTRLTVV.